The clone carrying this T cell receptor (beta chain) was counted between two and nine times. As yet, its antigen is unknown. The CDR3 is 15 amino acids. Unique molecular identifiers were present on the cDNA, which also gained a universal primer site by template switching. TCRdb analysed the 5' RACE reads with MiXCR anew, one entry per CDR3 protein. The repertoire has about 500,000 distinct CDR3 sequences, roughly 13% of them found once; the top ten carry approximately 0.98%. This entry belongs to a study of identical twins. General study findings and limits: In cord blood, abundant beta clonotypes had fewer insertions; memory showed no trend. There was more out-of-frame TCR alpha sharing in monozygotic twins than models estimated.

A further study also used this sample, focusing on yellow fever vaccine responses in identical twins.

This TCR came from a woman between 18 and 29 years old in good health. J is TRBJ2-1 and V is TRBV21-1. TRBV21-1 is assigned pseudogene status. Sequenced: CD4+ T cells sorted from blood. CDR3 DNA sequence: TGTGCCAGCACAGAACCGGATAGCTCCTACAATGAGCAGTTCTTC. Translation gives CASTEPDSSYNEQFF.